Below, 17 T cell receptor beta chains from the same sample are listed, as sequenced in a study of patients and donors after allogeneic stem cell transplantation. Via MiXCR, TCRdb re-called the RT-PCR reads, giving one row per CDR3 protein. Of 190,000 or so distinct CDR3 sequences in the sample, more than 35% were seen once. What was sequenced was blood, either unsorted or a sorted T cell fraction (not recorded which). These receptor sequences come from a human donor who was either an allogeneic HSCT recipient or a stem cell or donor lymphocyte infusion donor (not recorded which). It is not recorded whose cells these are; they may come from a transplant donor.

The genes are TRBV9 and TRBJ1-1; D call uncertain. The CDR3 totals 13 residues. V dropped 0 bases and J dropped 1 base, with 4 bases sitting between them. From germline, CDR1 is SGDLS and CDR2 YYNGEE. CDR3 in DNA: TGTGCCAGCAGCGTAGGACGGAACACTGAAGCTTTCTTT. Protein product: CASSVGRNTEAFF.

This clonotype appeared a few times. The V gene is TRBV28, the J gene TRBJ1-1; D might be TRBD1 (5 bases). Trimming left V 8 bases short and J 1 base short, with 20 bases between. CDR1 and CDR2 (germline): MDHEN, SYDVKM. The CDR3 runs to 16 residues. The CDR3 here is CASELRMGGTNTEAFF. CDR3 sequence (DNA): TGTGCCAGCGAGCTCCGAATGGGGGGAACGAACACTGAAGCTTTCTTT.

This clonotype has just a few counts. The chain recombines TRBV6-1 with TRBJ2-7; TRBD2 might be the D (6 bases). Per the germline V gene, CDR1 is MNHNS and CDR2 is SASEGT. V was clipped by 4 bases and J by 0 bases, with 10 bases between them. The CDR3 has 14 residues. The CDR3 DNA sequence: TGTGCCAGCAGTGTGGGGGGAAGCTCCTACGAGCAGTACTTC. It specifies CASSVGGSSYEQYF.

The rearrangement joins TRBV9 to TRBJ2-1; the D gene is possibly TRBD2 (6 bases). Between the trimmed V and J ends, which lost 6 bases and 9 bases, there was a span of 28 bases. Germline V gives CDR1 SGDLS, CDR2 YYNGEE. The CDR3 sequence is 17 residues long. CDR3 coding DNA: TGTGCCAGCACCAATTACGGCGGGACTCCTGAGCGGAGTGAGCAGTTCTTC. It is translated as CASTNYGGTPERSEQFF.

V usage is TRBV7-8 and J usage is TRBJ1-1; tentative D call: TRBD1 (5 bases). CDR3 length: 15 residues. Trimming took off 2 bases at V and 5 bases at J, with 15 bases between the two ends. Germline loops: CDR1 SGHVS, CDR2 FQNEAQ. CDR3 nucleotide sequence: TGTGCCAGCAGCTTATTCCGGGGCGAGTCTACTGAAGCTTTCTTT. This codes for CASSLFRGESTEAFF. The complete variable domain, with remaining parts taken from reference TRBV7-8 and TRBJ1-1, reads GAGVSQSPRYKVAKRGQDVALRCDPISGHVSLFWYQQALGQGPEFLTYFQNEAQLDKSGLPSDRFFAERPEGSVSTLKIQRTQQEDSAVYLCASSLFRGESTEAFFGQGTRLTVV.

Only a few counts were recorded for this clonotype. The V call is TRBV29-1, the J call TRBJ1-2; D is undetermined. CDR3 size: 14 residues. CDR1 is SQVTM and CDR2 is ANQGSEA in the germline V gene. The V end lost 0 bases, the J end lost 4 bases, and 12 bases lay between the germline ends. CDR3 protein: CSVEDRQASYGYTF. Written as DNA, the CDR3 is TGCAGCGTTGAAGATCGGCAGGCATCCTATGGCTACACCTTC.

This clonotype has only a few counts. CDR3 in DNA: TGTGCCAGCAGTTCGGGGGGTCGGGCTTTCTTT. Translation gives CASSSGGRAFF. The chain is built from TRBV12-3 or TRBV12-4 and TRBJ1-1; a possible D gene is TRBD1 (5 bases). Between the trimmed V and J ends, which lost 4 bases and 11 bases, there was a span of 11 bases. This CDR3 contains 11 residues.

This clonotype appeared a few times. The chain joins TRBV11-2 to TRBJ2-3, with D perhaps TRBD1 or TRBD2 (5 bases each). This CDR3 is built from 11 residues. CDR1 and CDR2 (germline): SGHAT, FQNNGV. The V and J ends lost 7 bases and 6 bases respectively, with 8 bases between them. DNA for the CDR3: TGTGCCAGCATTGAGGGGGATACGCAGTATTTT. Translation: CASIEGDTQYF.

This clonotype appeared a few times. The chain carries TRBV5-6 and TRBJ2-7, with 7 bases that match TRBD2. Germline V CDR1 and CDR2: SGHDT, YYEEEE. The ends lost 4 bases at V and 2 bases at J; junction bases unmatched: 9. The CDR3 contains 15 residues. CDR3 DNA: TGTGCCAGCAGCCCTCTTAGTGGGAGGGCCTACGAGCAGTACTTC. It specifies CASSPLSGRAYEQYF.

This clonotype was detected only a few times. The rearrangement joins TRBV9 to TRBJ1-4; tentative D call: TRBD1 (6 bases). CDR1 SGDLS and CDR2 YYNGEE come from the germline V gene. This CDR3 region has 15 residues. Trimming left V 4 bases short and J 3 bases short, with 13 bases between. The CDR3 nucleotides read TGTGCCAGCAGCCCTTACAGGGTGTCTAATGAAAAACTGTTTTTT. Translation gives CASSPYRVSNEKLFF.

The chain carries TRBV2 and TRBJ2-1, with 12 nucleotides matching TRBD2. Germline V gene data show CDR1 as SNHLY and CDR2 as FYNNEI. V was pared by 4 bases and J by 7 bases, with 5 bases of the junction left unmatched. The CDR3 consists of 15 residues. CDR3 sequence: CASSVRLAGENEQFF. DNA for the CDR3: TGTGCCAGCAGTGTGCGACTAGCGGGAGAAAATGAGCAGTTCTTC.

The chain employs TRBV4-2 and TRBJ2-7; weak D call: TRBD1 (6 bases). The CDR3 has 16 amino acids. The V gene lost 0 bases and the J gene lost 2 bases, with 14 bases spanning the gap. Germline assignment: CDR1 LGHNA and CDR2 YNFKEQ. DNA of the CDR3: TGTGCCAGCAGCCAAGAGTCAATGGACAGCGCCTACGAGCAGTACTTC. Translation gives CASSQESMDSAYEQYF.

CDR3 DNA: TGTGCCAGTAGTTCTCTAGCGATCCCATCCTACAATGAGCAGTTCTTC. It yields the protein CASSSLAIPSYNEQFF. The V gene is TRBV19, the J gene TRBJ2-1; the D gene is possibly TRBD2 (6 bases). Per germline, CDR1 LNHDA and CDR2 SQIVND (reference sequence). The CDR3 sequence is 16 residues long. Deletions cut 5 bases from V and 1 base from J, with 15 bases between. The full variable domain, completed using reference TRBV19 and TRBJ2-1, is DGGITQSPKYLFRKEGQNVTLSCEQNLNHDAMYWYRQDPGQGLRLIYYSQIVNDFQKGDIAEGYSVSREKKESFPLTVTSAQKNPTAFYLCASSSLAIPSYNEQFFGPGTRLTVL.

This chain joins TRBV7-2 and TRBJ1-2; D not resolved. Germline CDR1 reads SGHTA; CDR2 reads FQGNSA. This CDR3 has 16 amino acids. Trimming left V 3 bases short and J 2 bases short, with 16 bases between. The CDR3 DNA follows: TGTGCCAGCAGCTTCGGTTGGGCGCGACCCAACTATGGCTACACCTTC. Protein: CASSFGWARPNYGYTF. Based on the CDR3 plus reference TRBV7-2 and TRBJ1-2, the full variable domain is GAGVSQSPSNKVTEKGKDVELRCDPISGHTALYWYRQSLGQGLEFLIYFQGNSAPDKSGLPSDRFSAERTGGSVSTLTIQRTQQEDSAVYLCASSFGWARPNYGYTFGSGTRLTVV.

The CDR3 DNA follows: TGTGCCAGCAGTTTATCGACAGGGGGAAATTCACCCCTCCACTTT. Translation gives CASSLSTGGNSPLHF. This rearrangement joins TRBV27 to TRBJ1-6, with TRBD1 matching 9 bases. The CDR3 runs to 15 residues. Germline CDR1 reads MNHEY; CDR2 reads SMNVEV (reference sequence). J gave up 7 bases and V 0 bases, and 1 base lay outside the gene matches.

In this sample, this clonotype turned up once. The genes are TRBV10-3 and TRBJ2-5; the D is unclear. This CDR3 region has 15 residues. Looked up from germline, CDR1 is ENHRY and CDR2 is SYGVKD. V lost 5 bases and J lost 5, with 18 bases in between. CDR3 sequence: CAISRGPQLGETQYF. CDR3 sequence (DNA): TGTGCCATCAGTCGTGGTCCGCAGTTGGGGGAGACCCAGTACTTC.

This chain connects TRBV7-8 to TRBJ2-1, with D unclear. The CDR3 is 16 residues long. CDR1 is SGHVS, CDR2 FQNEAQ, per germline. The V and J ends lost 1 base and 7 bases respectively, with 17 bases between them. The CDR3 loop reads CASSLGGAAFGNEQFF. The CDR3 DNA is TGTGCCAGCAGCTTAGGGGGTGCGGCCTTCGGAAATGAGCAGTTCTTC. The full variable domain, its missing parts supplied by reference TRBV7-8 and TRBJ2-1, is GAGVSQSPRYKVAKRGQDVALRCDPISGHVSLFWYQQALGQGPEFLTYFQNEAQLDKSGLPSDRFFAERPEGSVSTLKIQRTQQEDSAVYLCASSLGGAAFGNEQFFGPGTRLTVL.